The 30 T cell receptor beta chains reported below all come from one sample, sequenced in a study of blood T cell repertoires in COVID-19. Sequencing was performed with immunoSEQ multiplex PCR; in TCRdb, only in-frame clones are kept and a portion is missing. This sample carries about 49,000 clones, just over 90% of them seen once, and the ten largest clones take 1%. Sequenced input: peripheral blood. Receptor source: a man in his 60s with COVID-19, enrolled during active disease.

V gene TRBV18 combines with J gene TRBJ1-1, with 10 positions matching TRBD1. Germline lookup yields CDR1 KGHSH and CDR2 LQKENI. The J segment lost 4 bases and the V segment lost 1 base, leaving 3 bases of the junction unmatched. This CDR3 is built from 15 residues. This CDR3 is CASSPRTGGLTEAFF. The CDR3 DNA reads as TGTGCCAGCTCACCACGGACAGGGGGACTCACTGAAGCTTTCTTT.

This sequence joins TRBV10-3 and TRBJ2-7; 9 bases match TRBD1. This CDR3 comprises 11 residues. CDR1 is ENHRY and CDR2 is SYGVKD in the germline V gene. J was trimmed by 5 bases and V by 9 bases; bases with no gene match: 2. The CDR3 region is CAIRTGDEQYF. CDR3 coding DNA: TGTGCCATTAGGACAGGGGACGAGCAGTACTTC.

This clone was counted once. The chain joins TRBV5-1 to TRBJ2-7, with D unclear. Germline assignment: CDR1 SGHRS and CDR2 YFSETQ. V lost 0 bases and J lost 3, with 10 bases in between. The CDR3 is made up of 14 amino acids. This CDR3 is CASSLDVRNYEQYF. Here the CDR3 DNA reads TGCGCCAGCAGCTTGGATGTGCGGAACTACGAGCAGTACTTC.

The J gene is TRBJ2-1, the V gene TRBV7-2, with D perhaps TRBD2 (6 bases). The CDR3 extends over 14 amino acids. V lost 2 bases and J lost 5, with 10 bases in between. The germline V gene encodes CDR1 SGHTA and CDR2 FQGNSA. CDR3: CASSLSGANNEQFF. For the CDR3, the DNA is TGTGCCAGCAGCTTATCGGGAGCCAACAATGAGCAGTTCTTC.

The V gene is TRBV6-2 or TRBV6-3, the J gene TRBJ1-4; tentatively, D is TRBD1 (6 bases). This CDR3 has 14 residues. The V and J ends lost 4 bases and 8 bases respectively, with 14 bases between them. CDR1 MNHEY and CDR2 SVGEGT come from the germline V gene. CDR3: CASSSGGGLEKLFF. For the CDR3, the DNA is TGTGCCAGCAGTTCGGGCGGGGGCTTAGAAAAACTGTTTTTT.

The genes are TRBV27 and TRBJ2-7, with 11 bases that match TRBD1. The germline V gene encodes CDR1 MNHEY and CDR2 SMNVEV (reference sequence). The CDR3 has 14 residues. V lost 5 bases, J lost 0 bases, and 0 bases stayed unmatched. The CDR3 loop is CASSGTGGSYEQYF. The CDR3, as DNA: TGTGCCAGCAGTGGGACAGGGGGCTCCTACGAGCAGTACTTC.

J is TRBJ2-1 and V is TRBV6-2 or TRBV6-3; no clear D. Germline assignment: CDR1 MNHEY and CDR2 SVGEGT. The V end was cut by 4 bases, the J end by 2 bases, with 12 bases between. This CDR3 has 15 amino acids. The CDR3 region is CASSSEREAYNEQFF. In DNA, the CDR3 is TGTGCCAGCAGTTCCGAACGAGAGGCCTACAATGAGCAGTTCTTC.

V is TRBV9 and J is TRBJ1-1, with D possibly being TRBD1 (5 bases). The CDR3 extends over 14 amino acids. Trimming stripped 4 bases from V and 1 base from J, with 11 bases between. Germline assignment: CDR1 SGDLS and CDR2 YYNGEE. The DNA for the CDR3 is TGTGCCAGCAGCACCCGGGGGGAGAACACTGAAGCTTTCTTT. Translation: CASSTRGENTEAFF. Complete variable domain (other parts from reference TRBV9 and TRBJ1-1): DSGVTQTPKHLITATGQRVTLRCSPRSGDLSVYWYQQSLDQGLQFLIQYYNGEERAKGNILERFSAQQFPDLHSELNLSSLELGDSALYFCASSTRGENTEAFFGQGTRLTVV.

The chain is built from TRBV5-1 and TRBJ2-7; the match to TRBD1 covers 9 bases. The CDR3 loop spans 15 amino acids. Germline V lookup: CDR1 SGHRS, CDR2 YFSETQ. V lost 5 bases to trimming and J lost 2 bases; unmatched junction nucleotides: 8. CDR3 in amino acids: CASSPTGGRTYEQYF. The CDR3, as DNA: TGCGCCAGCAGTCCCACAGGGGGCAGAACCTACGAGCAGTACTTC.

The V and J genes are TRBV19 and TRBJ1-3; D is unclear. The germline V gene encodes CDR1 LNHDA and CDR2 SQIVND (reference sequence). The CDR3 runs to 16 residues. Trimming cost V 1 base and J 0 bases, with 10 bases left between them. The CDR3 loop is CASSIGLGSSGNTIYF. In DNA, the CDR3 is TGTGCCAGTAGTATAGGCCTGGGCAGCTCTGGAAACACCATATATTTT. The variable domain in full, completed from reference TRBV19 and TRBJ1-3, reads DGGITQSPKYLFRKEGQNVTLSCEQNLNHDAMYWYRQDPGQGLRLIYYSQIVNDFQKGDIAEGYSVSREKKESFPLTVTSAQKNPTAFYLCASSIGLGSSGNTIYFGEGSWLTVV.

The chain has TRBV3-1 (or the pseudogene TRBV3-2) and TRBJ1-2; D possibly corresponds to TRBD1 (5 bases). The CDR3 runs 12 residues. V lost 4 bases, J lost 5 bases, and 8 bases lay in between. The germline V gene has CDR1 LGHDT and CDR2 YNNKEL (reference sequence). CDR3 sequence reads: CASSPGGYGYTF. In DNA, the CDR3 is TGTGCCAGCAGCCCCGGGGGGTATGGCTACACCTTC.

The chain links TRBV2 to TRBJ2-7; the match to TRBD1 covers 8 bases. This CDR3 has 17 amino acids. CDR1 SNHLY and CDR2 FYNNEI come from the germline V gene. Trimming cost V 6 bases and J 2 bases; bases outside gene matches: 15. The chain's CDR3 is CASSRNTGTGVTYEQYF. CDR3 nucleotides: TGTGCCAGCAGCCGCAACACCGGGACAGGAGTAACCTACGAGCAGTACTTC.

The chain carries TRBV28 and TRBJ2-7, with 7 bases aligning to TRBD2. The germline CDR1 and CDR2 sequences are MDHEN and SYDVKM. The trim removed 4 bases at V and 0 bases at J, leaving 6 bases unmatched. CDR3 size: 15 residues. For the CDR3, the DNA is TGTGCCAGCAGTTCCCCCGGGACTACCTCCTACGAGCAGTACTTC. Its translation is CASSSPGTTSYEQYF. Looking up the rest from reference TRBV28 and TRBJ2-7 gives the full variable domain: DVKVTQSSRYLVKRTGEKVFLECVQDMDHENMFWYRQDPGLGLRLIYFSYDVKMKEKGDIPEGYSVSREKKERFSLILESASTNQTSMYLCASSSPGTTSYEQYFGPGTRLTVT.

This chain joins TRBV7-8 and TRBJ2-7; TRBD2 aligns across 12 bases. V shed 5 bases and J 6 bases; nucleotides not matched to a gene: 8. CDR1 SGHVS and CDR2 FQNEAQ come from the germline V gene. This CDR3 comprises 15 residues. The chain's CDR3 is CASSGRLAGEGEQYF. CDR3 nucleotide sequence: TGTGCCAGCAGCGGCAGACTAGCGGGAGAGGGCGAGCAGTACTTC.

This clone appeared a few times. The chain has TRBV18 and TRBJ2-7; D remains unclear. CDR1 KGHSH and CDR2 LQKENI come from the germline V gene. V lost 2 bases, J lost 2 bases, and 7 bases lay in between. The CDR3 length is 13 residues. Here the CDR3 reads CASSPIGAYEQYF. DNA of the CDR3: TGTGCCAGCTCACCAATTGGAGCCTACGAGCAGTACTTC.

This rearrangement joins TRBV4-3 to TRBJ2-2, with 14 bases lining up with TRBD2. Germline V gives CDR1 LGHNA, CDR2 YSLEER. V lost 4 bases and J lost 1; bases outside the gene matches: 2. The CDR3 is made up of 17 amino acids. This CDR3 is CASSPGTSGGNTGELFF. CDR3 nucleotide sequence: TGCGCCAGCAGCCCAGGGACTAGCGGGGGGAACACCGGGGAGCTGTTTTTT.

The V call is TRBV14, the J call TRBJ2-3, with D tentatively TRBD2 (6 bases). The V gene's germline CDR1 is SGHDN and CDR2 FVKESK. Trimming shortened V by 5 bases and J by 8 bases, and 20 bases separated the two germline ends. The CDR3 spans 15 residues. The CDR3 bases are TGTGCCAGCAGCATACACGGGCGGGACCGCCGTACGCAGTATTTT. Its protein product is CASSIHGRDRRTQYF.

The J gene is TRBJ2-7, the V gene TRBV5-1; the match to TRBD2 covers 9 bases. Germline CDR1 reads SGHRS; CDR2 reads YFSETQ. The CDR3 contains 15 residues. The V and J ends lost 4 bases and 4 bases, in that order; junction bases with no gene match: 9. As DNA, the CDR3 is TGCGCCAGCAGCCCCGGTGGTAGCGGGAGTTACGAGCAGTACTTC. Protein product: CASSPGGSGSYEQYF.

The rearrangement joins TRBV7-2 to TRBJ2-1; 12 bases map to TRBD2. The CDR3 has 17 amino acids. Per the germline V gene, CDR1 is SGHTA and CDR2 is FQGNSA. With 4 bases clipped from V and 4 bases from J, the junction kept 8 bases outside the gene matches. The CDR3 reads CASSSLDLAGGYNEQFF. The CDR3 bases are TGTGCCAGCAGCTCATTAGACCTAGCGGGAGGGTACAATGAGCAGTTCTTC.

V is TRBV19 and J is TRBJ2-7, with D perhaps TRBD1 (7 bases). The CDR3 sequence is 14 residues long. With 3 bases removed from V and 2 bases from J, the gap between germline ends came to 11 bases. Germline loops: CDR1 LNHDA, CDR2 SQIVND (reference sequence). CDR3 DNA: TGTGCCAGTAGTATTGCAGGGGGGCCCTACGAGCAGTACTTC. Its translation is CASSIAGGPYEQYF.

The rearrangement joins TRBV5-5 to TRBJ2-2; possibly TRBD1 for D (5 bases). The CDR3 sequence is 16 residues long. The V gene's germline CDR1 is SGHKS and CDR2 YYEKEE (reference sequence). The V gene lost 4 bases and the J gene lost 1 base, with 14 bases spanning the gap. The CDR3 DNA reads as TGTGCCAGCAGCGCCTTAGGGGATCTGAACACCGGGGAGCTGTTTTTT. It specifies CASSALGDLNTGELFF.

The rearrangement links TRBV28 to TRBJ1-2; 12 nucleotides match TRBD1. The germline CDR1 and CDR2 sequences are MDHEN and SYDVKM. The CDR3 loop spans 16 amino acids. The V gene end was trimmed by 5 bases and the J gene end by 4 bases; junction bases not matched to a gene: 8. The CDR3 loop reads CASSAGQGAKSYGYTF. The CDR3, as DNA: TGTGCCAGCAGTGCGGGACAGGGGGCGAAATCCTATGGCTACACCTTC.

This chain joins TRBV27 and TRBJ2-3; TRBD2 matches 15 bases. This CDR3 region has 16 residues. Unmatched junction bases numbered 6, after V lost 6 bases and J lost 5 bases. CDR1 MNHEY and CDR2 SMNVEV come from the germline V gene (reference sequence). CDR3 coding DNA: TGTGCCAGCAGATCGGGACTAGCGGGAGGATTAGATACGCAGTATTTT. It specifies CASRSGLAGGLDTQYF.

This clone was seen only once. The chain combines TRBV5-4 with TRBJ2-3, with 15 bases that match TRBD2. The CDR3 runs 16 residues. Per germline, CDR1 SGHNT and CDR2 YYREEE (reference sequence). With V trimmed by 3 bases and J by 5 bases, 4 bases remained unmatched. Here the CDR3 DNA reads TGTGCCAGCAGCTCAGGACTAGCGGGAGGGGAAGATACGCAGTATTTT. Translating it yields CASSSGLAGGEDTQYF.

The chain has TRBV4-2 and TRBJ1-1; D is uncertain. The germline gives CDR1 LGHNA, CDR2 YNFKEQ. Deletions cut 0 bases from V and 3 bases from J, with 8 bases between. This CDR3 spans 14 amino acids. CDR3 sequence: CASSQDPGYTEAFF. The CDR3 bases are TGTGCCAGCAGCCAAGACCCAGGTTACACTGAAGCTTTCTTT.

This chain links TRBV5-1 with TRBJ1-2; 9 nucleotides align to TRBD1. Trimming at V came to 5 bases and at J to 4 bases, leaving 6 bases not matched to a gene. This CDR3 is 14 amino acids long. CDR1 and CDR2 from the germline V gene are SGHRS and YFSETQ. The chain's CDR3 is CASRPGQGVYGYTF. CDR3 nucleotide sequence: TGCGCCAGCAGACCGGGACAGGGCGTCTATGGCTACACCTTC.

This chain links TRBV18 with TRBJ2-7, with TRBD2 matching 7 bases. The ends lost 3 bases at V and 0 bases at J; junction bases unmatched: 14. Germline V CDR1 and CDR2: KGHSH, LQKENI. The CDR3 runs to 18 residues. The CDR3 sequence is CASSPLGVAGAPSYEQYF. CDR3 nucleotides: TGTGCCAGCTCACCCCTTGGGGTCGCGGGAGCCCCCTCCTACGAGCAGTACTTC.

This clone was recorded only once. V usage is TRBV5-1 and J usage is TRBJ2-1; 13 bases are a match to TRBD2. Trimming took 4 bases from V and 3 from J; bases not matched to a gene: 7. From germline, CDR1 is SGHRS and CDR2 YFSETQ. The CDR3 spans 17 residues. The CDR3 DNA is TGCGCCAGCAGCGTTAGGACTAGCGGGAGTCTCTACAATGAGCAGTTCTTC. This translates into CASSVRTSGSLYNEQFF.

Regarding this clone: At one boundary the junction diverges from the germline segment, which might be a read error. The chain employs TRBV6-5 and TRBJ2-7, with D perhaps matching TRBD2 (6 bases). Per the germline V gene, CDR1 is MNHEY and CDR2 is SVGAGI. CDR3 length equals 15 residues. This CDR3 reads CASSDSGTRAYEQYF. CDR3 nucleotide sequence: TGTGCCAGCAGTGACTCCGGGACTCGCGCCTACGAGCAGTACTTC.

The chain has TRBV5-6 and TRBJ2-4, with TRBD1 matching 7 bases. Germline CDR1 is SGHDT and CDR2 is YYEEEE. V dropped 4 bases and J dropped 2; count of bases not matched to a gene: 9. There are 16 residues in the CDR3. CDR3 bases: TGTGCCAGCAGCCCGCCGGGACAGAAATCCAAAAACATTCAGTACTTC. This sequence encodes CASSPPGQKSKNIQYF.